The clone carrying this T cell receptor (beta chain) was observed a few times. No antigen is known for it. The record originates from a study of T-cell memory formation after mild COVID-19. Study-level results: CD4/CD8 balance characterized clones contracting day 15 to 85, and CD4+ skew characterized later expanders. CD4+ clones that contracted lay mainly in CM and EM; CD8+ ones lay in EMRA.

The TCR alpha and TCR beta cDNA libraries, bearing sample barcodes and UMIs, were generated by 5'RACE using constant-segment primers. TCRdb itself ran the 5' RACE reads through MiXCR, one entry per CDR3 protein. This repertoire shows roughly 200,000 distinct CDR3 sequences, 20% to 25% found once; its top ten account for more than 20%. The sequenced sample consisted of PBMCs or a T cell subset sorted from them (not recorded which). The receptor comes from an adult woman who had mild COVID-19 (a few samples of this study predate the infection). Cell type and time point are not known.

DNA of the CDR3: TGCGCCAGCAGCTCCGGACAGGGCCCGCTCAATGAGCAGTTCTTC. This encodes CASSSGQGPLNEQFF. V and J are TRBV5-1 and TRBJ2-1, with 8 positions matching TRBD1. The CDR3 contains 15 residues. J gave up 6 bases and V 3 bases, and 8 bases lay outside the gene matches. Looked up from germline, CDR1 is SGHRS and CDR2 is YFSETQ.